This passage covers 21 T cell receptor beta chains from one sample sequenced in a study of blood T cell repertoires in COVID-19. TCRdb keeps only in-frame clones here, not all; method: immunoSEQ multiplex PCR. The data hold around 60,000 clones, with 55% to 80% observed a single time. Sequencing was carried out using peripheral blood. Receptor source: a woman in her 70s with COVID-19, enrolled during active disease.

This chain uses TRBV5-1 with TRBJ1-1, with a tentative D call TRBD1 (6 bases). The CDR3 has 13 amino acids. Germline V gives CDR1 SGHRS, CDR2 YFSETQ. The V end lost 4 bases, the J end lost 1 base, and 8 bases lay between the germline ends. Written as DNA, the CDR3 is TGCGCCAGCAGCCCACAGGGGAACACTGAAGCTTTCTTT. This encodes CASSPQGNTEAFF.

The chain couples TRBV7-3 to TRBJ2-1; TRBD2 matches 8 bases. CDR1 and CDR2 from the germline V gene are SGHTA and FQGTGA. The CDR3 loop spans 15 amino acids. The V segment lost 5 bases and the J segment 3 bases; nucleotides outside the gene matches: 6. CDR3 bases: TGTGCCAGCAGCGATAGCGGGGCTAGCTACAATGAGCAGTTCTTC. Translating it yields CASSDSGASYNEQFF.

The genes are TRBV14 and TRBJ2-1; TRBD2 aligns across 10 bases. There are 16 residues in the CDR3. Trimming at V came to 1 base and at J to 5 bases, leaving 5 bases not matched to a gene. Germline assignment: CDR1 SGHDN and CDR2 FVKESK. The CDR3 DNA is TGTGCCAGCAGCCAAGTATGGACTAGCGGAGACAATGAGCAGTTCTTC. This sequence encodes CASSQVWTSGDNEQFF.

The rearrangement links TRBV4-2 to TRBJ1-4; TRBD1 might be the D (6 bases). CDR1 LGHNA and CDR2 YNFKEQ come from the germline V gene. V lost 2 bases and J 7 bases, leaving 14 bases between the germline ends. The CDR3 length is 15 residues. Written as DNA, the CDR3 is TGTGCCAGCAGCCAACCCACAGGGTCGGTTGAAAAACTGTTTTTT. This sequence encodes CASSQPTGSVEKLFF.

V is TRBV7-2 and J is TRBJ2-5, with 8 bases aligning to TRBD1. The CDR3 has 14 residues. With V trimmed by 1 base and J by 3 bases, 1 base remained unmatched. Germline CDR1 and CDR2: SGHTA and FQGNSA. The CDR3 loop reads CASSLGTGKETQYF. The CDR3 DNA follows: TGTGCCAGCAGCTTAGGGACAGGGAAAGAGACCCAGTACTTC.

V gene TRBV28 combines with J gene TRBJ2-3; 10 bases match TRBD2. The germline V gene encodes CDR1 MDHEN and CDR2 SYDVKM. V gave up 6 bases and J gave up 3 bases; unmatched junction bases: 6. The CDR3 loop spans 15 amino acids. In DNA, the CDR3 is TGTGCCAGCAGCAAGCGGGAGGGCCCTACAGATACGCAGTATTTT. Amino acid sequence: CASSKREGPTDTQYF. Full variable domain (outside the CDR3, taken from reference TRBV28 and TRBJ2-3): DVKVTQSSRYLVKRTGEKVFLECVQDMDHENMFWYRQDPGLGLRLIYFSYDVKMKEKGDIPEGYSVSREKKERFSLILESASTNQTSMYLCASSKREGPTDTQYFGPGTRLTVL.

V and J are TRBV19 and TRBJ2-1; 9 nucleotides line up with TRBD1. Germline trimming cut 5 bases from V and 3 bases from J; bases unmatched to any gene: 5. Germline loops: CDR1 LNHDA, CDR2 SQIVND (reference sequence). The CDR3 is 15 residues long. Here the CDR3 DNA reads TGTGCCAGTAGTCGACAGGGGGAGGTCTACAATGAGCAGTTCTTC. Its translation is CASSRQGEVYNEQFF.

The chain employs TRBV5-1 and TRBJ2-2, with D uncertain. The CDR3 runs to 12 residues. CDR1 is SGHRS and CDR2 is YFSETQ in the germline V gene. This chain's CDR3 is CAGRMNTGELFF. DNA of the CDR3: TGCGCAGGCAGGATGAACACCGGGGAGCTGTTTTTT.

The chain has TRBV4-2 and TRBJ2-2; tentatively, D is TRBD1 (6 bases). Trimming pared 4 bases from V and 1 base from J, leaving 10 bases between. Germline V gives CDR1 LGHNA, CDR2 YNFKEQ. The CDR3 has 15 amino acids. The CDR3 bases are TGTGCCAGCAGCCCAGGGGCGGTGAACACCGGGGAGCTGTTTTTT. Translated, it gives CASSPGAVNTGELFF.

The rearrangement uses TRBV2 and TRBJ2-7; TRBD2 matches 8 bases. V shed 6 bases, J shed 4 bases, and the junction held 11 bases outside the gene matches. The CDR3 totals 15 residues. CDR1 is SNHLY, CDR2 FYNNEI, per germline. Here the CDR3 DNA reads TGTGCCAGCAGCCAAAGACCGGGACTAGTGTACGAGCAGTACGTC. Translating it yields CASSQRPGLVYEQYV.

This chain connects TRBV11-2 to TRBJ2-1; 9 bases are shared with TRBD2. With 4 bases clipped from V and 10 bases from J, the junction kept 14 bases outside the gene matches. CDR3 length: 16 amino acids. Germline CDR1 SGHAT, CDR2 FQNNGV. The CDR3 protein is CASSSLRREGGREQFF. Written as DNA, the CDR3 is TGTGCCAGCAGCTCCCTGAGGCGGGAGGGAGGACGGGAGCAGTTCTTC.

The chain uses TRBV5-5 and TRBJ2-3; 9 bases align to TRBD1. J gave up 4 bases and V 4 bases, and 4 bases lay outside the gene matches. The CDR3 spans 14 residues. The germline V gene has CDR1 SGHKS and CDR2 YYEKEE (reference sequence). DNA for the CDR3: TGTGCCAGCAGCCCGAGACAGGGGGCAGATACGCAGTATTTT. It specifies CASSPRQGADTQYF.

This chain uses TRBV5-1 with TRBJ1-1; 10 bases agree with TRBD1. Germline V gene sequence: CDR1 SGHRS, CDR2 YFSETQ. The length of the CDR3 is 14 residues. The ends lost 4 bases at V and 6 bases at J; junction bases unmatched: 6. CDR3 amino acids: CASSPGTGEAEAFF. The CDR3 region has the DNA TGCGCCAGCAGCCCCGGGACAGGGGAGGCTGAAGCTTTCTTT. The full variable domain, in which reference TRBV5-1 and TRBJ1-1 provide the parts outside the CDR3, is KAGVTQTPRYLIKTRGQQVTLSCSPISGHRSVSWYQQTPGQGLQFLFEYFSETQRNKGNFPGRFSGRQFSNSRSEMNVSTLELGDSALYLCASSPGTGEAEAFFGQGTRLTVV.

The count of this clone is one. The chain recombines TRBV11-3 with TRBJ2-5; 8 positions agree with TRBD2. V gave up 1 base and J gave up 0 bases; unmatched junction bases: 4. Germline V CDR1 and CDR2: SGHNT, YENEEA. The CDR3 is 16 amino acids. CDR3 sequence reads: CASSLGVAGYQETQYF. The CDR3 nucleotides are TGTGCCAGCAGCTTAGGGGTAGCGGGATACCAAGAGACCCAGTACTTC.

The rearrangement uses TRBV18 and TRBJ2-1; no firm D call. The CDR3 is 13 residues long. V dropped 6 bases and J dropped 7 bases, with 13 bases sitting between them. Germline CDR1 is KGHSH and CDR2 is LQKENI. The CDR3 here is CASSLYDKNEQFF. Here the CDR3 DNA reads TGTGCCAGCTCTCTCTACGACAAAAATGAGCAGTTCTTC.

The chain joins TRBV10-2 to TRBJ1-6; TRBD1 agrees at 7 bases. The CDR3 runs 14 residues. The ends lost 6 bases at V and 6 bases at J; junction bases unmatched: 5. The V gene's germline CDR1 is WSHSY and CDR2 SAAADI. The CDR3 coding sequence is TGCGCCAGCAGCACCAGGGGGACTAATTCACCCCTCCACTTT. Protein product: CASSTRGTNSPLHF.

V and J are TRBV7-6 and TRBJ2-1, with a tentative D call TRBD2 (6 bases). From germline, CDR1 is SGHVS and CDR2 FNYEAQ. The CDR3 loop spans 15 amino acids. Between the trimmed V and J ends, which lost 4 bases and 9 bases, there was a span of 19 bases. The CDR3 DNA sequence: TGTGCCAGCAGCTCCACAGCGGGCCCCTGGGTTGAGCAGTTCTTC. Its translation: CASSSTAGPWVEQFF.

There are a few counts of this clone. V gene TRBV13 combines with J gene TRBJ2-6, with TRBD1 matching 10 bases. CDR1 is PRHDT, CDR2 FYEKMQ, per germline (reference sequence). CDR3 length: 17 amino acids. After removal of 5 bases from V and 0 bases from J, the junction contained 4 bases not matched to a gene. The CDR3 nucleotides read TGTGCCAGCAGCCAAGGACAGGGGGACTCTGGGGCCAACGTCCTGACTTTC. Encoded protein: CASSQGQGDSGANVLTF.

This rearrangement joins TRBV6-6 to TRBJ1-2; D possibly corresponds to TRBD1 (6 bases). The CDR3 is made up of 15 amino acids. Trimming pared 2 bases from V and 3 bases from J, leaving 13 bases between. Germline CDR1 reads MNHNY; CDR2 reads SVGAGI (reference sequence). The chain's CDR3 is CASSYGGHGDYGYTF. CDR3 DNA: TGTGCCAGCAGTTACGGGGGACACGGAGACTATGGCTACACCTTC.

This chain connects TRBV6-2 or TRBV6-3 to TRBJ2-3; the D is unclear. V lost 5 bases to trimming and J lost 5 bases, with 5 bases between them. This CDR3 contains 11 residues. Germline values: CDR1 MNHEY, CDR2 SVGEGT. CDR3 protein: CASSPQDTQYF. CDR3 bases: TGTGCCAGCAGTCCCCAAGATACGCAGTATTTT.

This clone appeared a few times. The chain has TRBV28 and TRBJ1-1; TRBD1 aligns across 8 bases. Germline CDR1 MDHEN, CDR2 SYDVKM. This CDR3 is built from 14 residues. With 6 bases clipped from V and 2 bases from J, the junction kept 5 bases outside the gene matches. The CDR3 DNA is TGTGCCAGCAGGTATGACAGGGGAAACACTGAAGCTTTCTTT. This codes for CASRYDRGNTEAFF.